This TCR beta chain was identified during a study of T-cell reconstitution after alpha-beta-depleted transplantation in children. There are 16 residues in the CDR3. Germline V gives CDR1 LGHDT, CDR2 YNNKEL (reference sequence). The ends lost 4 bases at V and 5 bases at J; junction bases unmatched: 12. Unique molecular identifiers were incorporated into the prepared TCRbeta library. MiXCR, run by TCRdb on the PCR reads, gives a single entry per CDR3 protein. The sample holds approximately 240,000 distinct CDR3 sequences, 9.7% seen once. The sequence came from a human donor who donated a stem cell graft to a child with SCID. The chain links TRBV3-1 to TRBJ2-5; 8 bases map to TRBD1. The sequenced sample was PBMCs from the stem cell graft donor, obtained from the stem cell graft. The CDR3 coding sequence is TGTGCCAGCAGCCCGGACAGGGAAGGTAAAGGGGAGACCCAGTACTTC. Encoded protein: CASSPDREGKGETQYF.